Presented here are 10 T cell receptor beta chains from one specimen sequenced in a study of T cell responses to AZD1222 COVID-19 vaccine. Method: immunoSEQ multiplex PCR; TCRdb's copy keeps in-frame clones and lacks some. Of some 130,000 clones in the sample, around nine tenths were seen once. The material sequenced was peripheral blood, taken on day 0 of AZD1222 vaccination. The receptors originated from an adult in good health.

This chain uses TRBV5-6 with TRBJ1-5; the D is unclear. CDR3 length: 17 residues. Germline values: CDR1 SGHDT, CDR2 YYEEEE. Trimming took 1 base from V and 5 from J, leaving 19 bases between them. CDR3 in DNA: TGTGCCAGCAGCTTGTTTCCAGGCTCTAGGCAAGATCAGCCCCAGCATTTT. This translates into CASSLFPGSRQDQPQHF.

CDR3 loop: CASSQAPDGYTF. CDR3 nucleotides: TGTGCCAGCAGCCAAGCACCGGATGGCTACACCTTC. This chain uses TRBV4-2 with TRBJ1-2; D uncertain. Germline assignment: CDR1 LGHNA and CDR2 YNFKEQ. The CDR3 is 12 residues long. V lost 1 base to trimming and J lost 6 bases, with 6 bases between them.

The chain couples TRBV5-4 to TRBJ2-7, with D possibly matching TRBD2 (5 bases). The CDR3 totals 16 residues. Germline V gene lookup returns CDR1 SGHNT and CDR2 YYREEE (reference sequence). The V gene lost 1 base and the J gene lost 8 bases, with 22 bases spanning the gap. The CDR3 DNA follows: TGTGCCAGCAGCTTGCCGGGTCGGCGGGTGGCATTAAAGCAGTACTTC. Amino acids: CASSLPGRRVALKQYF.

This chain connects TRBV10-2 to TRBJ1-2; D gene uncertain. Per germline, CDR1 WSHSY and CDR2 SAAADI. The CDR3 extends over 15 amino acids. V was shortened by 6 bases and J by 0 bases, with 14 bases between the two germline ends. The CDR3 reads CASRPPRVPNYGYTF. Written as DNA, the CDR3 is TGCGCCAGCAGGCCACCGAGGGTACCTAACTATGGCTACACCTTC.

This CDR3 is CASSLDYSNQPQHF. The CDR3 DNA sequence: TGTGCCAGCAGCTTAGATTATAGCAATCAGCCCCAGCATTTT. The chain uses TRBV7-9 and TRBJ1-5, with D hard to call. CDR3 length: 14 residues. Germline loops: CDR1 SEHNR, CDR2 FQNEAQ (reference sequence). Trimming stripped 1 base from V and 0 bases from J, with 4 bases between.

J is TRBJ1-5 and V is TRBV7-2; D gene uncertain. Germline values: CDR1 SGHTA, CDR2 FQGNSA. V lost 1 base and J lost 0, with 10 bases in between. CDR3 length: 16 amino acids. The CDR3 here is CASSLGGGFSNQPQHF. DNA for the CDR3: TGTGCCAGCAGCTTAGGAGGCGGATTTAGCAATCAGCCCCAGCATTTT.

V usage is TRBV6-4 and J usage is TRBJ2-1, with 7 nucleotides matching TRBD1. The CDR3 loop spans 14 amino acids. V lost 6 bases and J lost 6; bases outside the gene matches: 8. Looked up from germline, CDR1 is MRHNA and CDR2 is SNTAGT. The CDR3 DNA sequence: TGTGCCAGCAGCAGACAGGGATCGGTCAATGAGCAGTTCTTC. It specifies CASSRQGSVNEQFF.

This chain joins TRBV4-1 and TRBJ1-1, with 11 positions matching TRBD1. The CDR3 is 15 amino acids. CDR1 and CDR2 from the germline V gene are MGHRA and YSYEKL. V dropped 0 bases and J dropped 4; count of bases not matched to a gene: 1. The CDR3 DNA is TGCGCCAGCAGCCAAGAGGGGACAGGGGGCACTGAAGCTTTCTTT. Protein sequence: CASSQEGTGGTEAFF.

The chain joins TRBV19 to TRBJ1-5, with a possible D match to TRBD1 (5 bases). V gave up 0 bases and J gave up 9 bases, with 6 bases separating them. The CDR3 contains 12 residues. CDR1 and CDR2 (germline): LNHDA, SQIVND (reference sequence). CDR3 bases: TGTGCCAGTAGTATAGATCAGGGGCCCCAGCATTTT. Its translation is CASSIDQGPQHF.

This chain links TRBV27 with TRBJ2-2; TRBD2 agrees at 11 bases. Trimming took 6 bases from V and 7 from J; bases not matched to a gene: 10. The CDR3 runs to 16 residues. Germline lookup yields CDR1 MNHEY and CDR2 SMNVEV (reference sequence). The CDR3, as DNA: TGTGCCAGCAGCGGTAGCGGGAGGGCCAGAATCGGGGAGCTGTTTTTT. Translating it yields CASSGSGRARIGELFF.